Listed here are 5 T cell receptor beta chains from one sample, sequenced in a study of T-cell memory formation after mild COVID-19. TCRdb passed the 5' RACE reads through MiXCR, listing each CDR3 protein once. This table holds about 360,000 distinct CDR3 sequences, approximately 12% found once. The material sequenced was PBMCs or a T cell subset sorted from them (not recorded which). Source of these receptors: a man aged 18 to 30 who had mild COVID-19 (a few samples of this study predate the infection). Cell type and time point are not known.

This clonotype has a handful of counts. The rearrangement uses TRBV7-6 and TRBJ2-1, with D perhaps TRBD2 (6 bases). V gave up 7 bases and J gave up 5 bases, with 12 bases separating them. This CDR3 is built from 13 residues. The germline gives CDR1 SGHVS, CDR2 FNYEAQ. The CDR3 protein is CASTWTKDNEQFF. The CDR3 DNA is TGTGCCAGCACCTGGACTAAAGACAATGAGCAGTTCTTC.

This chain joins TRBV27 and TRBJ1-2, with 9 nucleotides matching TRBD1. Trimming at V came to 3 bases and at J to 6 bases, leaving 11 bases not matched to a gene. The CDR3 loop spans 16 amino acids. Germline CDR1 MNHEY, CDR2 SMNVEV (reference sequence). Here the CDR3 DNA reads TGTGCCAGCAGTTTTAAGGGGGACAGGGCAGGTCATGGCTACACCTTC. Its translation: CASSFKGDRAGHGYTF.

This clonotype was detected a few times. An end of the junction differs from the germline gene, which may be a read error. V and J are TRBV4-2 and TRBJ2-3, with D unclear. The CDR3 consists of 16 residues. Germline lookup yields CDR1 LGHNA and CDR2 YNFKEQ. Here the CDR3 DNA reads TGCGCCAGCAGCCAGCTCCTCGCGTCTGGCACAGATACGCAGTATTTT. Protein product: CASSQLLASGTDTQYF.

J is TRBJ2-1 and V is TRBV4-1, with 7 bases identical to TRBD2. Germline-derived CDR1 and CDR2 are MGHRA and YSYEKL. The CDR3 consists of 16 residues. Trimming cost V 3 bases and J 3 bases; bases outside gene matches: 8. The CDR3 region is CASSQVRGTLYNEQFF. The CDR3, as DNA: TGCGCCAGCAGCCAGGTGCGGGGGACCCTCTACAATGAGCAGTTCTTC.

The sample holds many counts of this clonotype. CDR3 in DNA: TGTGCCAGCAGCCGGACTAGCGGGGGGGCCACAGATACGCAGTATTTT. This encodes CASSRTSGGATDTQYF. The chain recombines TRBV4-2 with TRBJ2-3; TRBD2 matches 15 bases. Germline loops: CDR1 LGHNA, CDR2 YNFKEQ. The CDR3 is 16 residues long. Trimming took 4 bases from V and 2 from J; bases not matched to a gene: 1.